These 31 T cell receptor beta chains came from one sample sequenced in a study of cytomegalovirus exposure and HLA in healthy donors (dated by TCRdb to about 2017). The library was obtained by the immunoSEQ multiplex PCR assay. A mixture of 60 forward primers for TCR Vbeta segments and 13 reverse primers for TCR Jbeta segments was used in the multiplex PCR. TCRdb retrieved this table from immuneACCESS and kept in-frame rearrangements only. Not all clones are present; in checked studies, unresolved V genes account for under half, and no reason is known for the remainder. Present in this sample are fewer than 130,000 clones, about 73% of which were seen just once. The ten largest account for 1% to 1.5% of the sample. Sequencing used PBMCs. These TCRs come from a young woman in good health and CMV-seronegative.

The CDR3 sequence is CASSASGTYYSGANVLTF. The CDR3 DNA reads TGTGCCAGCAGCGCGTCCGGGACATACTACTCTGGGGCCAACGTCCTGACTTTC. The chain is built from TRBV9 and TRBJ2-6, with D maybe TRBD1 (6 bases). The CDR3 consists of 18 residues. CDR1 is SGDLS and CDR2 is YYNGEE in the germline V gene. V dropped 3 bases and J dropped 0 bases, with 16 bases sitting between them.

The CDR3 coding sequence is TGTGCCAGCAGTACGGGGGGAGATACGCAGTATTTT. It yields the protein CASSTGGDTQYF. This chain uses TRBV27 with TRBJ2-3; the match to TRBD2 covers 7 bases. The J segment lost 5 bases and the V segment lost 5 bases, leaving 1 base of the junction unmatched. Germline CDR1 is MNHEY and CDR2 is SMNVEV (reference sequence). The CDR3 runs to 12 residues.

The genes are TRBV7-8 and TRBJ1-5; perhaps TRBD1 as D (6 bases). V was shortened by 5 bases and J by 2 bases, with 19 bases between the two germline ends. The CDR3 contains 17 residues. CDR1 is SGHVS, CDR2 FQNEAQ, per germline. The CDR3 here is CASSHPAGEWGNQPQHF. In nucleotides, the CDR3 is TGTGCCAGCAGCCACCCAGCAGGGGAGTGGGGCAATCAGCCCCAGCATTTT.

V usage is TRBV30 and J usage is TRBJ2-2, with D perhaps matching TRBD1 (6 bases). V lost 1 base and J 6 bases, leaving 6 bases between the germline ends. CDR1 is GTSNPN and CDR2 is SVGIG in the germline V gene (reference sequence). The CDR3 spans 12 residues. The CDR3 DNA follows: TGTGCCTGGAGTGGGGGGCCCGGGGAGCTGTTTTTT. Translating it yields CAWSGGPGELFF. Full variable domain (outside the CDR3, taken from reference TRBV30 and TRBJ2-2): SQTIHQWPATLVQPVGSPLSLECTVEGTSNPNLYWYRQAAGRGLQLLFYSVGIGQISSEVPQNLSASRPQDRQFILSSKKLLLSDSGFYLCAWSGGPGELFFGEGSRLTVL.

The CDR3 DNA reads TGCAGCGGATCGGCGGGCCTTACCTACGAGCAGTACTTC. This gives the protein CSGSAGLTYEQYF. The chain is built from TRBV29-1 and TRBJ2-7; maybe TRBD2 (5 bases). Trimming stripped 7 bases from V and 2 bases from J, with 15 bases between. The CDR3 loop spans 13 amino acids. CDR1 and CDR2 (germline): SQVTM, ANQGSEA.

This clone appeared many times. The V call is TRBV6-1, the J call TRBJ1-2, with 12 bases that match TRBD1. The CDR3 length is 14 residues. With V trimmed by 7 bases and J by 8 bases, 8 bases remained unmatched. Germline V gene lookup returns CDR1 MNHNS and CDR2 SASEGT. CDR3 in DNA: TGTGCCAGCATTGGGGGACAGGGGGCGAAAGGCTACACCTTC. This codes for CASIGGQGAKGYTF.

The rearrangement uses TRBV5-1 and TRBJ2-1; 11 bases are shared with TRBD2. Germline loops: CDR1 SGHRS, CDR2 YFSETQ. Germline trimming cut 2 bases from V and 9 bases from J; bases unmatched to any gene: 4. The CDR3 covers 14 residues. CDR3 DNA sequence: TGCGCCAGCAGCTTACTAGCGGGAGCGGTTGAGCAGTTCTTC. This encodes CASSLLAGAVEQFF.

For the CDR3, the DNA is TGTGCCAGCAGTTTAGGACTAGAAGTATCCTACGAGCAGTACTTC. Translation gives CASSLGLEVSYEQYF. The chain joins TRBV28 to TRBJ2-7; the match to TRBD2 covers 7 bases. V lost 2 bases and J lost 1; bases outside the gene matches: 5. This CDR3 is built from 15 residues. In germline, CDR1 is MDHEN, CDR2 SYDVKM.

This clone was detected a few times. This chain joins TRBV7-9 and TRBJ1-1; 7 bases agree with TRBD1. Germline V CDR1 and CDR2: SEHNR, FQNEAQ (reference sequence). V lost 3 bases, J lost 5 bases, and 6 bases stayed unmatched. The CDR3 has 14 residues. The CDR3 sequence is CASSFSGGRTEAFF. The DNA of the CDR3 is TGTGCCAGCAGCTTTTCAGGGGGTCGGACTGAAGCTTTCTTT.

This sequence joins TRBV6-5 and TRBJ2-1; 10 bases align to TRBD2. Germline V gene lookup returns CDR1 MNHEY and CDR2 SVGAGI. The V and J ends lost 2 bases and 3 bases, in that order; junction bases with no gene match: 4. This CDR3 contains 16 residues. CDR3 in amino acids: CASSYHRTSGYNEQFF. The CDR3 bases are TGTGCCAGCAGTTACCATAGGACTAGCGGCTACAATGAGCAGTTCTTC.

The table lists this clone with a count of one. The chain recombines TRBV5-1 with TRBJ2-5; D is unresolved. The CDR3 covers 13 residues. With 3 bases removed from V and 0 bases from J, the gap between germline ends came to 6 bases. From germline, CDR1 is SGHRS and CDR2 YFSETQ. The CDR3 DNA is TGCGCCAGCAGCTGGGCCTACCAAGAGACCCAGTACTTC. Residues: CASSWAYQETQYF.

The chain uses TRBV7-9 and TRBJ1-5; 7 bases are shared with TRBD1. Per germline, CDR1 SEHNR and CDR2 FQNEAQ (reference sequence). This CDR3 has 15 amino acids. With 5 bases clipped from V and 6 bases from J, the junction kept 10 bases outside the gene matches. Here the CDR3 reads CASSTGVRGLQPQHF. CDR3 DNA sequence: TGTGCCAGCAGCACAGGGGTTAGGGGGCTTCAGCCCCAGCATTTT. The full variable domain, with the rest looked up from reference TRBV7-9 and TRBJ1-5, is DTGVSQNPRHKITKRGQNVTFRCDPISEHNRLYWYRQTLGQGPEFLTYFQNEAQLEKSRLLSDRFSAERPKGSFSTLEIQRTEQGDSAMYLCASSTGVRGLQPQHFGDGTRLSIL.

For this clone: Other DNA sequences of this sample code for an identical CDR3. The V call is TRBV7-2, the J call TRBJ1-5, with D uncertain. The CDR3 is 13 amino acids. The germline V gene has CDR1 SGHTA and CDR2 FQGNSA. V lost 0 bases, J lost 4 bases, and 4 bases lay in between. The CDR3, as DNA: TGTGCCAGCAGCTTAGCGTATAATCAGCCCCAGCATTTT. Protein product: CASSLAYNQPQHF.

The chain is built from TRBV10-3 and TRBJ2-5, with TRBD2 matching over 8 bases. This CDR3 region has 14 residues. V gave up 10 bases and J gave up 5 bases; unmatched junction bases: 12. The germline CDR1 and CDR2 sequences are ENHRY and SYGVKD. The CDR3 protein is CATTGLGGGETQYF. The CDR3 bases are TGTGCCACGACGGGACTAGGAGGGGGGGAGACCCAGTACTTC.

The chain uses TRBV30 and TRBJ2-3, with 8 bases lining up with TRBD2. The V segment lost 2 bases and the J segment 0 bases; nucleotides outside the gene matches: 19. From germline, CDR1 is GTSNPN and CDR2 SVGIG (reference sequence). The CDR3 runs 20 residues. This CDR3 reads CAWSPPLGAGGSFSTDTQYF. In DNA form, the CDR3 reads TGTGCCTGGAGTCCCCCCCTAGGGGCGGGGGGCTCCTTTAGCACAGATACGCAGTATTTT.

This rearrangement joins TRBV7-6 to TRBJ1-5; TRBD1 matches 10 bases. V trimming: 5 bases; J trimming: 5 bases; junction bases outside the gene matches: 9. The germline gives CDR1 SGHVS, CDR2 FNYEAQ. The CDR3 runs to 16 residues. The CDR3 region is CASSPDRGRLYQPQHF. CDR3 sequence (DNA): TGTGCCAGCAGCCCTGACAGGGGGCGGCTTTATCAGCCCCAGCATTTT.

The J gene is TRBJ2-7, the V gene TRBV5-6, with 8 bases aligning to TRBD2. From germline, CDR1 is SGHDT and CDR2 YYEEEE. The CDR3 is 13 amino acids. Germline trimming cut 7 bases from V and 2 bases from J; bases unmatched to any gene: 5. CDR3 in amino acids: CASGGLGAYEQYF. CDR3 coding DNA: TGTGCCAGCGGGGGACTAGGAGCCTACGAGCAGTACTTC.

This clone came up a few times. This chain uses TRBV2 with TRBJ1-4, with 9 nucleotides matching TRBD1. The germline gives CDR1 SNHLY, CDR2 FYNNEI. The CDR3 length is 15 residues. J gave up 4 bases and V 6 bases, and 6 bases lay outside the gene matches. CDR3: CASRSRQGVNEKLFF. CDR3 in DNA: TGTGCCAGCAGAAGTCGACAGGGGGTTAATGAAAAACTGTTTTTT.

The CDR3 sequence: CASSLEPGGPPFF. The CDR3 region has the DNA TGTGCCAGCAGCTTAGAGCCGGGAGGGCCTCCGTTCTTC. The chain uses TRBV11-2 and TRBJ2-1; 8 nucleotides match TRBD2. Trimming took 0 bases from V and 15 from J; bases not matched to a gene: 7. Per the germline V gene, CDR1 is SGHAT and CDR2 is FQNNGV. The CDR3 is 13 amino acids.

The chain has TRBV19 and TRBJ2-2; 7 bases are a match to TRBD1. This CDR3 contains 20 residues. V lost 5 bases, J lost 1 base, and 19 bases stayed unmatched. Germline-derived CDR1 and CDR2 are LNHDA and SQIVND (reference sequence). The DNA for the CDR3 is TGTGCCAGTAGTCACCCCCCCGGGACAGACCCTTTTGGGAACACCGGGGAGCTGTTTTTT. Translating it yields CASSHPPGTDPFGNTGELFF.

This rearrangement joins TRBV11-2 to TRBJ2-1, with 7 bases lining up with TRBD2. With 4 bases clipped from V and 3 bases from J, the junction kept 0 bases outside the gene matches. Per germline, CDR1 SGHAT and CDR2 FQNNGV. The CDR3 length is 13 residues. The CDR3, as DNA: TGTGCCAGCAGCTGGGACTACTACAATGAGCAGTTCTTC. Translating gives CASSWDYYNEQFF.

The rearrangement joins TRBV5-4 to TRBJ2-5; D is unresolved. The CDR3 runs to 13 residues. The ends were cut back, 0 bases at V and 2 bases at J, with 5 bases in the middle. In germline, CDR1 is SGHNT, CDR2 YYREEE (reference sequence). CDR3 nucleotides: TGTGCCAGCAGCTTGGCCAGTCAAGAGACCCAGTACTTC. It codes for CASSLASQETQYF.

V gene TRBV28 combines with J gene TRBJ1-2; 7 bases match TRBD1. CDR1 is MDHEN and CDR2 is SYDVKM in the germline V gene. This CDR3 is built from 16 residues. J was trimmed by 1 base and V by 3 bases; bases with no gene match: 8. The CDR3 sequence: CASSLSPDRFNYGYTF. The CDR3 DNA reads TGTGCCAGCAGTTTGAGCCCGGACAGGTTTAACTATGGCTACACCTTC.

The chain carries TRBV14 and TRBJ2-3; D gene uncertain. The CDR3 length is 15 residues. Trimming removed 0 bases from V and 2 bases from J, with 9 bases in between. Per the germline V gene, CDR1 is SGHDN and CDR2 is FVKESK. The CDR3 here is CASSQDWLNTDTQYF. DNA of the CDR3: TGTGCCAGCAGCCAAGATTGGCTCAACACAGATACGCAGTATTTT.

This chain uses TRBV7-9 with TRBJ1-2, with unresolved D. This CDR3 comprises 13 residues. Looked up from germline, CDR1 is SEHNR and CDR2 is FQNEAQ (reference sequence). Trimming left V 0 bases short and J 3 bases short, with 5 bases between. The CDR3 nucleotides are TGTGCCAGCAGCTTAGCCTTAGACTATGGCTACACCTTC. Its protein is CASSLALDYGYTF.

As regards this clone: Other DNA sequences from this sample encode an identical CDR3 as well. The V call is TRBV25-1, the J call TRBJ2-3, with a weak D call TRBD1 (5 bases). The germline gives CDR1 MGHDK, CDR2 SYGVNS. The CDR3 is made up of 14 amino acids. V lost 6 bases to trimming and J lost 0 bases, with 10 bases between them. This CDR3 reads CASSVTGSTDTQYF. The DNA of the CDR3 is TGTGCCAGCAGCGTAACAGGTAGCACAGATACGCAGTATTTT.

The V call is TRBV11-1, the J call TRBJ2-1; D gene uncertain. CDR3 length: 13 residues. The germline V and J ends were trimmed by 4 bases and 0 bases, with 4 bases remaining between them. The germline gives CDR1 SGHAT, CDR2 FQDESV (reference sequence). The CDR3 coding sequence is TGTGCCAGCAGCTCGTACTCCTACAATGAGCAGTTCTTC. It translates to CASSSYSYNEQFF. Full variable domain (missing parts from reference TRBV11-1 and TRBJ2-1): EAEVAQSPRYKITEKSQAVAFWCDPISGHATLYWYRQILGQGPELLVQFQDESVVDDSQLPKDRFSAERLKGVDSTLKIQPAELGDSAMYLCASSSYSYNEQFFGPGTRLTVL.

The chain carries TRBV7-2 and TRBJ1-4; no reliable D call. CDR1 and CDR2 (germline): SGHTA, FQGNSA. This CDR3 spans 16 amino acids. V lost 5 bases and J 0 bases, leaving 13 bases between the germline ends. CDR3: CASSRGRASTNEKLFF. CDR3 in DNA: TGTGCCAGCAGCCGCGGGAGGGCTTCAACTAATGAAAAACTGTTTTTT.

This clone is medium-sized by share. This chain links TRBV15 with TRBJ2-6; D not certain. CDR1 is LNHNV and CDR2 is YYDKDF in the germline V gene (reference sequence). Trimming removed 0 bases at V and 1 base at J, with 4 bases between. This CDR3 region has 15 residues. The CDR3 DNA is TGTGCCACCAGCAGAGACAGGTCTGGGGCCAACGTCCTGACTTTC. The encoded protein is CATSRDRSGANVLTF.

The CDR3 loop reads CASSQGFGTGHTGELFF. The CDR3 nucleotides are TGCGCCAGCAGCCAGGGGTTTGGGACAGGTCACACCGGGGAGCTGTTTTTT. The rearrangement joins TRBV4-3 to TRBJ2-2; 8 bases fit TRBD1. The length of the CDR3 is 17 residues. Trimming took 3 bases from V and 3 from J; bases not matched to a gene: 9. Germline CDR1 reads LGHNA; CDR2 reads YSLEER.

The rearrangement links TRBV18 to TRBJ2-5; 7 bases are a match to TRBD2. Germline V lookup: CDR1 KGHSH, CDR2 LQKENI. This CDR3 is built from 13 residues. V lost 3 bases and J lost 5; bases outside the gene matches: 3. The CDR3 here is CASSPTSDETQYF. In nucleotides, the CDR3 is TGTGCCAGCTCACCCACTAGCGACGAGACCCAGTACTTC. Together with reference TRBV18 and TRBJ2-5, the CDR3 gives the full variable domain: NAGVMQNPRHLVRRRGQEARLRCSPMKGHSHVYWYRQLPEEGLKFMVYLQKENIIDESGMPKERFSAEFPKEGPSILRIQQVVRGDSAAYFCASSPTSDETQYFGPGTRLLVL.